The 24 T cell receptor beta chains reported below all come from one sample, sequenced in a study of cytomegalovirus exposure and HLA in healthy donors. Both 60 Vbeta primers and 13 Jbeta primers went into the PCR. The repertoire was sequenced with immunoSEQ multiplex PCR; TCRdb's copy has only in-frame clones and lacks some. Counted here are 100,000 to 140,000 clones, under 85% occurring once; the ten biggest clones make up 4.2%. Sequencing input: PBMCs. The receptors were sampled from a male donor in good health and CMV-seronegative.

The rearrangement uses TRBV6-5 and TRBJ1-2; D is uncertain. Germline values: CDR1 MNHEY, CDR2 SVGAGI. This CDR3 has 12 residues. V was trimmed by 11 bases and J by 2 bases, leaving 12 bases between them. This CDR3 is CASSTGNYGYTF. DNA of the CDR3: TGTGCCTCCTCGACGGGGAACTATGGCTACACCTTC.

V usage is TRBV18 and J usage is TRBJ2-7; TRBD1 agrees at 8 bases. The CDR3 covers 15 residues. Germline CDR1 reads KGHSH; CDR2 reads LQKENI. V lost 2 bases, J lost 4 bases, and 7 bases stayed unmatched. The CDR3, as DNA: TGTGCCAGCTCACCAGGACAGGGAGGAAGGTACGAGCAGTACTTC. Translating gives CASSPGQGGRYEQYF.

V is TRBV11-3 and J is TRBJ2-7; 7 bases fit TRBD1. The CDR3 runs to 14 residues. Germline lookup yields CDR1 SGHNT and CDR2 YENEEA. J lost 2 bases, V lost 5 bases, and 6 bases had no gene match. As DNA, the CDR3 is TGTGCCAGCAGCCACCGGGACAGAGCCTACGAGCAGTACTTC. This translates into CASSHRDRAYEQYF.

The rearrangement links TRBV28 to TRBJ2-3, with D hard to call. The CDR3 loop spans 12 amino acids. CDR1 and CDR2 (germline): MDHEN, SYDVKM. V was shortened by 3 bases and J by 5 bases, with 6 bases between the two germline ends. In DNA form, the CDR3 reads TGTGCCAGCAGTTTGCCGGGAGATACGCAGTATTTT. This codes for CASSLPGDTQYF.

The rearrangement joins TRBV19 to TRBJ1-2, with 8 bases lining up with TRBD1. The trim removed 6 bases at V and 1 base at J, leaving 4 bases unmatched. The CDR3 totals 14 residues. Germline V gives CDR1 LNHDA, CDR2 SQIVND (reference sequence). The CDR3 bases are TGTGCCAGTAGACCGACAGGGGATAACTATGGCTACACCTTC. Protein: CASRPTGDNYGYTF.

This chain joins TRBV5-1 and TRBJ2-7; 8 positions agree with TRBD1. This CDR3 region has 14 residues. Trimming removed 3 bases from V and 5 bases from J; junction bases left unmatched: 7. The V gene's germline CDR1 is SGHRS and CDR2 YFSETQ. The CDR3 spells CASSSSGQENEQYF. The CDR3 nucleotides read TGCGCCAGCAGCTCGTCGGGACAGGAGAACGAGCAGTACTTC.

The V gene is TRBV29-1, the J gene TRBJ2-7; 7 nucleotides align to TRBD2. J gave up 0 bases and V 6 bases, and 5 bases lay outside the gene matches. The CDR3 sequence is 13 residues long. CDR1 and CDR2 from the germline V gene are SQVTM and ANQGSEA. CDR3 sequence reads: CSVDERDSYEQYF. CDR3 sequence (DNA): TGCAGCGTCGATGAGCGGGACTCCTACGAGCAGTACTTC.

V gene TRBV28 combines with J gene TRBJ2-1; maybe TRBD2 (6 bases). Looked up from germline, CDR1 is MDHEN and CDR2 is SYDVKM. This CDR3 comprises 15 residues. V was clipped by 2 bases and J by 2 bases, with 10 bases between them. The CDR3 is CASSLEGGPYNEQFF. The CDR3 region has the DNA TGTGCCAGCAGTTTAGAGGGAGGACCCTACAATGAGCAGTTCTTC.

CDR3 DNA: TGCGCCAGTGCAGCGCTAGCGACCTCCTACGAGCAGTACTTC. Encoded protein: CASAALATSYEQYF. The rearrangement links TRBV5-1 to TRBJ2-5; tentative D call: TRBD2 (6 bases). The J call is doubtful: the DNA matches TRBJ2-7 better. Germline CDR1 reads SGHRS; CDR2 reads YFSETQ. The CDR3 runs to 14 residues.

This clone was seen a single time. The chain uses TRBV27 and TRBJ1-4; 7 nucleotides align to TRBD1. The length of the CDR3 is 14 residues. V shed 5 bases and J 8 bases; nucleotides not matched to a gene: 8. Germline CDR1 and CDR2: MNHEY and SMNVEV (reference sequence). The CDR3 region is CASSAEQGWEKLFF. The CDR3 DNA follows: TGTGCCAGCAGTGCCGAACAGGGGTGGGAAAAACTGTTTTTT.

CDR3 coding DNA: TGTGCCAGCTCACCGTACGGGAACCTCAATCAGCCCCAGCATTTT. Its protein product is CASSPYGNLNQPQHF. The chain recombines TRBV18 with TRBJ1-5; D not certain. Looked up from germline, CDR1 is KGHSH and CDR2 is LQKENI. The CDR3 totals 15 residues. V shed 3 bases and J shed 3 bases, with 12 bases lying between them.

The V call is TRBV5-4, the J call TRBJ2-3; the match to TRBD1 covers 9 bases. The CDR3 is 15 residues long. Trimming cost V 4 bases and J 3 bases; bases outside gene matches: 6. Germline assignment: CDR1 SGHNT and CDR2 YYREEE (reference sequence). The CDR3 bases are TGTGCCAGCAGCCTCGTAGGGACAGGGACAGATACGCAGTATTTT. Protein sequence: CASSLVGTGTDTQYF. Using reference TRBV5-4 and TRBJ2-3 for the parts outside the CDR3, the full variable domain is ETGVTQSPTHLIKTRGQQVTLRCSSQSGHNTVSWYQQALGQGPQFIFQYYREEENGRGNFPPRFSGLQFPNYSSELNVNALELDDSALYLCASSLVGTGTDTQYFGPGTRLTVL.

V and J are TRBV5-1 and TRBJ2-4; D may be TRBD2 (5 bases). The CDR3 contains 17 residues. CDR1 is SGHRS and CDR2 is YFSETQ in the germline V gene. V gave up 4 bases and J gave up 0 bases, with 17 bases separating them. CDR3: CASSPLEGKKAKNIQYF. As DNA, the CDR3 is TGCGCCAGCAGCCCCCTTGAGGGAAAGAAAGCCAAAAACATTCAGTACTTC. Full variable domain (outside the CDR3, taken from reference TRBV5-1 and TRBJ2-4): KAGVTQTPRYLIKTRGQQVTLSCSPISGHRSVSWYQQTPGQGLQFLFEYFSETQRNKGNFPGRFSGRQFSNSRSEMNVSTLELGDSALYLCASSPLEGKKAKNIQYFGAGTRLSVL.

This rearrangement joins TRBV7-3 to TRBJ2-3, with D maybe TRBD1 (6 bases). The V end was cut by 4 bases, the J end by 4 bases, with 15 bases between. The CDR3 consists of 15 residues. Germline lookup yields CDR1 SGHTA and CDR2 FQGTGA. The CDR3 sequence: CASSSRAGVADTQYF. DNA for the CDR3: TGTGCCAGCAGCTCTCGCGCAGGGGTCGCAGATACGCAGTATTTT.

The chain links TRBV7-2 to TRBJ2-7; 13 bases align to TRBD2. CDR1 is SGHTA and CDR2 is FQGNSA in the germline V gene. The CDR3 is made up of 19 amino acids. Unmatched junction bases numbered 18, after V lost 6 bases and J lost 4 bases. The CDR3 region has the DNA TGTGCCAGCAGACCTACACCGGGACTAGCGGGACCCAGCCCTTACGAGCAGTACTTC. It specifies CASRPTPGLAGPSPYEQYF.

The chain joins TRBV30 to TRBJ2-1, with a possible D match to TRBD2 (7 bases). Deletions cut 4 bases from V and 8 bases from J, with 24 bases between. The CDR3 sequence is 16 residues long. Germline CDR1 reads GTSNPN; CDR2 reads SVGIG (reference sequence). CDR3 in DNA: TGTGCCTGGACTCCTTTAACGGGGGGCTTCAGGCATGAGCAGTTCTTC. Its protein is CAWTPLTGGFRHEQFF.

The V and J genes are TRBV7-8 and TRBJ2-7; D is unclear. The CDR3 totals 11 residues. V was clipped by 3 bases and J by 4 bases, with 4 bases between them. CDR1 SGHVS and CDR2 FQNEAQ come from the germline V gene. Here the CDR3 DNA reads TGTGCCAGCAGCTTCCTATACGAGCAGTACTTC. Protein sequence: CASSFLYEQYF.

The V gene is TRBV7-9, the J gene TRBJ1-1; 7 bases match TRBD1. V was pared by 5 bases and J by 0 bases, with 12 bases of the junction left unmatched. This CDR3 is built from 17 residues. Germline V lookup: CDR1 SEHNR, CDR2 FQNEAQ (reference sequence). The CDR3 bases are TGTGCCAGCAGCCCCAGGGACAGCTACCAACTGAACACTGAAGCTTTCTTT. This sequence encodes CASSPRDSYQLNTEAFF.

This clone was detected once. The CDR3 here is CASSATGQSQETQYF. The CDR3 nucleotides read TGTGCCAGCAGTGCCACGGGACAGAGCCAAGAGACCCAGTACTTC. This sequence joins TRBV28 and TRBJ2-5; 7 bases are shared with TRBD1. Trimming took 5 bases from V and 1 from J; bases not matched to a gene: 7. This CDR3 comprises 15 residues. CDR1 and CDR2 from the germline V gene are MDHEN and SYDVKM.

There are a few counts of this clone. The V gene is TRBV7-9, the J gene TRBJ2-1; TRBD2 agrees at 10 bases. This CDR3 contains 15 residues. After removal of 1 base from V and 7 bases from J, the junction contained 4 bases not matched to a gene. Germline values: CDR1 SEHNR, CDR2 FQNEAQ (reference sequence). The CDR3 protein is CASSLGLAGENEQFF. For the CDR3, the DNA is TGTGCCAGCAGCTTAGGGCTAGCGGGAGAAAATGAGCAGTTCTTC.

The V gene is TRBV4-1, the J gene TRBJ1-1; 7 nucleotides align to TRBD1. V lost 0 bases and J lost 4; bases outside the gene matches: 11. The V gene's germline CDR1 is MGHRA and CDR2 YSYEKL. CDR3 size: 17 residues. CDR3 DNA sequence: TGCGCCAGCAGCCAAGATCCTAGGGACAGATTGTCCACTGAAGCTTTCTTT. This sequence encodes CASSQDPRDRLSTEAFF.

CDR3 bases: TGTGCCAGCAGCTCAACAGGGGAGGTGGGCAAAAACATTCAGTACTTC. Translating gives CASSSTGEVGKNIQYF. The rearrangement joins TRBV7-8 to TRBJ2-4; tentatively, D is TRBD1 (7 bases). This CDR3 is built from 16 residues. Germline CDR1 and CDR2: SGHVS and FQNEAQ. Trimming took 4 bases from V and 3 from J, leaving 16 bases between them.

The genes are TRBV5-4 and TRBJ2-5; D might be TRBD1 (5 bases). Trimming shortened V by 3 bases and J by 4 bases, and 22 bases separated the two germline ends. The CDR3 sequence is 17 residues long. Germline-derived CDR1 and CDR2 are SGHNT and YYREEE (reference sequence). The CDR3 spells CASSSRLGTTGRETQYF. CDR3 DNA: TGTGCCAGCAGCTCCCGACTGGGAACAACAGGACGAGAGACCCAGTACTTC.

This clone has only a few counts. This chain connects TRBV10-1 to TRBJ2-2; 13 bases agree with TRBD2. The CDR3 is 16 residues long. V shed 6 bases and J 7 bases; nucleotides not matched to a gene: 8. Germline values: CDR1 WNHNN, CDR2 SYGVQD (reference sequence). The CDR3 here is CASSSGLAGVNGELFF. The CDR3 nucleotides read TGCGCCAGCAGCTCCGGACTAGCGGGAGTGAACGGGGAGCTGTTTTTT.